A single sample is the source of the 32 T cell receptor beta chains below, sequenced in a study of blood T cell repertoires in COVID-19. Measured with immunoSEQ multiplex PCR; TCRdb has only the in-frame clones, and not every one. The sample consists of around 130,000 clones, around 88% of them appearing once. Sequencing was performed on peripheral blood. The source is a woman in her forties or fifties who had recovered from COVID-19.

The chain links TRBV18 to TRBJ2-7; maybe TRBD2 (6 bases). Germline V gene sequence: CDR1 KGHSH, CDR2 LQKENI. CDR3 length: 14 amino acids. V was shortened by 0 bases and J by 2 bases, with 8 bases between the two germline ends. As DNA, the CDR3 is TGTGCCAGCTCACCACCGACGGGAGCCTACGAGCAGTACTTC. Residues: CASSPPTGAYEQYF.

The rearrangement links TRBV5-1 to TRBJ2-7, with 10 bases lining up with TRBD1. Germline-derived CDR1 and CDR2 are SGHRS and YFSETQ. The trim removed 2 bases at V and 4 bases at J, leaving 9 bases unmatched. The CDR3 has 16 residues. The CDR3 sequence: CASSFRPTGGSYEQYF. The CDR3 bases are TGCGCCAGCAGCTTTCGTCCGACAGGGGGCTCATACGAGCAGTACTTC.

J is TRBJ2-3 and V is TRBV7-2; TRBD2 aligns across 15 bases. Germline V CDR1 and CDR2: SGHTA, FQGNSA. The CDR3 totals 17 residues. J gave up 4 bases and V 5 bases, and 7 bases lay outside the gene matches. The CDR3 loop is CASSPSGLAGGSDTQYF. The CDR3 DNA reads as TGTGCCAGCAGCCCATCGGGACTAGCGGGGGGATCAGATACGCAGTATTTT.

V and J are TRBV14 and TRBJ1-2; possibly TRBD1 for D (6 bases). The CDR3 is 15 residues long. Trimming removed 4 bases from V and 4 bases from J, with 16 bases in between. The germline V gene has CDR1 SGHDN and CDR2 FVKESK. CDR3 residues: CASSRGRQGPYGYTF. The CDR3 DNA reads TGTGCCAGCAGCCGAGGTCGGCAGGGGCCCTATGGCTACACCTTC.

This clone was found a few times. CDR3 residues: CASSLSSGTGTDTQYF. The CDR3 nucleotides read TGTGCCAGCAGCTTATCTTCAGGGACAGGCACAGATACGCAGTATTTT. The chain has TRBV11-3 and TRBJ2-3; TRBD1 aligns across 7 bases. Germline V gives CDR1 SGHNT, CDR2 YENEEA. With 2 bases clipped from V and 1 base from J, the junction kept 6 bases outside the gene matches. CDR3 length equals 16 residues.

The chain links TRBV7-9 to TRBJ2-3, with D maybe TRBD2 (6 bases). Germline values: CDR1 SEHNR, CDR2 FQNEAQ (reference sequence). Trimming removed 4 bases from V and 1 base from J, with 12 bases in between. The CDR3 totals 15 residues. In DNA form, the CDR3 reads TGTGCCAGCAGCTCTAGCGTCGGGGGCACAGATACGCAGTATTTT. Its protein is CASSSSVGGTDTQYF.

The gene calls are TRBV2 and TRBJ1-2; D may be TRBD1 (6 bases). Trimming pared 7 bases from V and 6 bases from J, leaving 15 bases between. The V gene's germline CDR1 is SNHLY and CDR2 FYNNEI. The length of the CDR3 is 13 residues. In DNA form, the CDR3 reads TGTGCCAGCACTAGCCGGGACATTGATGGCTACACCTTC. This encodes CASTSRDIDGYTF.

J is TRBJ2-7 and V is TRBV29-1, with D perhaps matching TRBD2 (6 bases). V lost 4 bases and J lost 3, with 19 bases in between. Germline V gives CDR1 SQVTM, CDR2 ANQGSEA. The CDR3 runs 15 residues. In DNA, the CDR3 is TGCAGCGTTGTGTCTGCGGGAACTTCCTTCTACGAGCAGTACTTC. It yields the protein CSVVSAGTSFYEQYF.

CDR3 amino acids: CASRPTSGVNTGELFF. In nucleotides, the CDR3 is TGCGCCAGCAGACCGACTAGCGGGGTAAACACCGGGGAGCTGTTTTTT. This chain connects TRBV5-1 to TRBJ2-2; TRBD2 agrees at 11 bases. Germline loops: CDR1 SGHRS, CDR2 YFSETQ. This CDR3 region has 16 residues. V dropped 5 bases and J dropped 2; count of bases not matched to a gene: 5.

V and J are TRBV18 and TRBJ2-3; 10 bases line up with TRBD2. Germline CDR1 and CDR2: KGHSH and LQKENI. CDR3 length: 15 residues. Losses at the gene ends were 2 bases for V and 7 bases for J; bases not matched to a gene: 6. The CDR3 bases are TGTGCCAGCTCACCATATAGGACTAGCGGTTATACGCAGTATTTT. Amino acid sequence: CASSPYRTSGYTQYF.

The chain links TRBV30 to TRBJ2-1, with D maybe TRBD2 (5 bases). This CDR3 is built from 13 residues. V lost 0 bases, J lost 12 bases, and 15 bases lay in between. Germline values: CDR1 GTSNPN, CDR2 SVGIG (reference sequence). The CDR3 reads CAWSVDKRVGQFF. The CDR3 DNA reads TGTGCCTGGAGTGTTGATAAGAGGGTAGGGCAGTTCTTC.

This clone was counted between two and nine times. CDR3 bases: TGTGCCAGCAGGCGCCCGGGACTAGCCTCGCGCCGAGAGACCCAGTACTTC. Translating gives CASRRPGLASRRETQYF. The J gene is TRBJ2-5, the V gene TRBV11-2; TRBD2 matches 9 bases. The CDR3 length is 17 residues. Per germline, CDR1 SGHAT and CDR2 FQNNGV. The J segment lost 4 bases and the V segment lost 6 bases, leaving 15 bases of the junction unmatched.

This CDR3 is CASSVHRVGTDTQYF. The CDR3 bases are TGTGCCAGCAGTGTCCACAGGGTGGGCACAGATACGCAGTATTTT. The chain is built from TRBV25-1 and TRBJ2-3; TRBD1 might be the D (6 bases). CDR3 size: 15 residues. V lost 4 bases and J 1 base, leaving 12 bases between the germline ends. The germline gives CDR1 MGHDK, CDR2 SYGVNS.

This clone turned up a few times. The CDR3 coding sequence is TGTGCCAGCAGTGTTTCGAACAAGGGGCAAAAGCAGTACTTC. It specifies CASSVSNKGQKQYF. The V call is TRBV2, the J call TRBJ2-7; D might be TRBD1 (5 bases). Germline-derived CDR1 and CDR2 are SNHLY and FYNNEI. This CDR3 is 14 amino acids long. V gave up 4 bases and J gave up 8 bases, with 18 bases separating them.

This sequence joins TRBV11-2 and TRBJ1-2, with TRBD1 matching 8 bases. The germline V gene encodes CDR1 SGHAT and CDR2 FQNNGV. The CDR3 is made up of 14 amino acids. The V segment lost 5 bases and the J segment 8 bases; nucleotides outside the gene matches: 10. CDR3 sequence: CASSQSGTGGGYTF. CDR3 coding DNA: TGTGCCAGCAGCCAGTCCGGGACAGGCGGCGGCTACACCTTC.

The chain combines TRBV7-9 with TRBJ2-2, with 11 nucleotides matching TRBD2. The CDR3 runs to 18 residues. The J segment lost 6 bases and the V segment lost 4 bases, leaving 13 bases of the junction unmatched. The germline V gene has CDR1 SEHNR and CDR2 FQNEAQ (reference sequence). This CDR3 is CASSSPEVAGGPAGELFF. Here the CDR3 DNA reads TGTGCCAGCAGCTCCCCGGAGGTAGCGGGGGGGCCTGCCGGGGAGCTGTTTTTT.

The chain employs TRBV19 and TRBJ1-1; 8 bases map to TRBD1. This CDR3 comprises 17 residues. After removal of 3 bases from V and 0 bases from J, the junction contained 9 bases not matched to a gene. Germline CDR1 and CDR2: LNHDA and SQIVND (reference sequence). In nucleotides, the CDR3 is TGTGCCAGTAGTATCTCGGGACAGGACATCATGAACACTGAAGCTTTCTTT. This translates into CASSISGQDIMNTEAFF.

The genes are TRBV30 and TRBJ1-1; TRBD1 aligns across 8 bases. The V gene's germline CDR1 is GTSNPN and CDR2 SVGIG (reference sequence). CDR3 length equals 14 residues. The ends lost 2 bases at V and 7 bases at J; junction bases unmatched: 9. The DNA of the CDR3 is TGTGCCTGGAGTCATCGGTTAGGGACAGGTGAAGCTTTCTTT. This codes for CAWSHRLGTGEAFF.

The V and J genes are TRBV5-1 and TRBJ2-7, with a tentative D call TRBD1 (6 bases). Germline loops: CDR1 SGHRS, CDR2 YFSETQ. The CDR3 spans 13 residues. Trimming pared 0 bases from V and 5 bases from J, leaving 9 bases between. The CDR3 protein is CASSLVQGNEQYF. CDR3 coding DNA: TGCGCCAGCAGCTTGGTACAGGGTAACGAGCAGTACTTC. Drawing the rest from reference TRBV5-1 and TRBJ2-7, the complete variable domain is KAGVTQTPRYLIKTRGQQVTLSCSPISGHRSVSWYQQTPGQGLQFLFEYFSETQRNKGNFPGRFSGRQFSNSRSEMNVSTLELGDSALYLCASSLVQGNEQYFGPGTRLTVT.

This chain connects TRBV4-1 to TRBJ1-2; 8 bases map to TRBD1. The germline V gene encodes CDR1 MGHRA and CDR2 YSYEKL. The CDR3 is 15 residues long. Trimming removed 0 bases from V and 8 bases from J; junction bases left unmatched: 8. CDR3 bases: TGCGCCAGCAGCCAAGATCTGACAGGGGTTGGCGGCTACACCTTC. Its protein product is CASSQDLTGVGGYTF.

This chain connects TRBV27 to TRBJ2-2, with 8 bases that match TRBD2. Germline V CDR1 and CDR2: MNHEY, SMNVEV (reference sequence). V was clipped by 1 base and J by 2 bases; unmatched bases: 6. This CDR3 spans 17 amino acids. CDR3 amino acids: CASSLFQLADNTGELFF. The CDR3 DNA reads as TGTGCCAGCAGTTTATTCCAACTAGCGGACAACACCGGGGAGCTGTTTTTT.

This clone appeared a single time. The chain has TRBV4-3 and TRBJ1-2; 12 nucleotides align to TRBD1. J lost 5 bases, V lost 2 bases, and 9 bases had no gene match. The germline V gene has CDR1 LGHNA and CDR2 YSLEER. The CDR3 runs 17 residues. The CDR3 spells CASSQTTPGQGAYGYTF. CDR3 DNA sequence: TGCGCCAGCAGCCAAACTACTCCGGGACAGGGGGCATATGGCTACACCTTC.

This clone was counted once. V is TRBV7-9 and J is TRBJ2-7, with a tentative D call TRBD1 (6 bases). The CDR3 spans 14 residues. Germline CDR1 and CDR2: SEHNR and FQNEAQ (reference sequence). Between the trimmed V and J ends, which lost 1 base and 4 bases, there was a span of 11 bases. The CDR3 reads CASSLGQGRYEQYF. CDR3 sequence (DNA): TGTGCCAGCAGCTTAGGGCAGGGGCGTTACGAGCAGTACTTC.

Details on this clone: This CDR3 is missing its conserved last phenylalanine or tryptophan, likely due to a read error. Because the CDR3's place on the DNA is in doubt, the DNA is left out and the CDR3 is given as listed by TCRdb. The rearrangement uses TRBV10-3 and TRBJ1-1; the table's D call, TRBD1, was not checked against the DNA. CDR1 ENHRY and CDR2 SYGVKD come from the germline V gene. The CDR3 spans 14 amino acids, including both terminal residues. CDR3 region: CAISESEQLPSPAL.

The chain joins TRBV30 to TRBJ1-4; a weak D match, TRBD1 (6 bases). The length of the CDR3 is 13 residues. The germline V and J ends were trimmed by 5 bases and 10 bases, with 17 bases remaining between them. Germline values: CDR1 GTSNPN, CDR2 SVGIG (reference sequence). The CDR3 sequence: CAWELTKQGKLFF. CDR3 coding DNA: TGTGCCTGGGAGCTAACTAAACAGGGAAAACTGTTTTTT.

In this sample, this clone turned up once. The V call is TRBV6-5, the J call TRBJ2-7, with 8 bases fitting TRBD1. Germline trimming cut 6 bases from V and 5 bases from J; bases unmatched to any gene: 9. Germline-derived CDR1 and CDR2 are MNHEY and SVGAGI. The CDR3 runs 14 residues. CDR3: CASRGDRLNNEQYF. The CDR3 DNA reads TGTGCCAGCAGGGGGGACAGGCTGAATAACGAGCAGTACTTC.

V and J are TRBV7-9 and TRBJ2-3; 7 bases map to TRBD1. The CDR3 contains 12 residues. Losses at the gene ends were 5 bases for V and 8 bases for J; bases not matched to a gene: 4. Germline values: CDR1 SEHNR, CDR2 FQNEAQ (reference sequence). This CDR3 is CASSRDRVTQYF. Written as DNA, the CDR3 is TGTGCCAGCAGCCGAGACAGGGTTACGCAGTATTTT.

The rearrangement links TRBV7-2 to TRBJ1-2; tentatively, D is TRBD1 (6 bases). The V end was cut by 4 bases, the J end by 3 bases, with 18 bases between. Germline loops: CDR1 SGHTA, CDR2 FQGNSA. This CDR3 is 16 amino acids long. The CDR3 DNA follows: TGTGCCAGCAGCTCCCGAGGGGGGGGCAGTGACTATGGCTACACCTTC. This encodes CASSSRGGGSDYGYTF.

The chain recombines TRBV5-1 with TRBJ2-3; no firm D call. V was cut by 2 bases and J by 6 bases, with 10 bases left in between. Per the germline V gene, CDR1 is SGHRS and CDR2 is YFSETQ. This CDR3 comprises 13 residues. The CDR3 sequence is CASSLRLQDTQYF. The CDR3 DNA follows: TGCGCCAGCAGCTTACGACTGCAGGATACGCAGTATTTT.

V and J are TRBV13 and TRBJ2-1, with 12 bases that match TRBD2. V lost 5 bases and J lost 4; bases outside the gene matches: 6. CDR1 PRHDT and CDR2 FYEKMQ come from the germline V gene (reference sequence). CDR3 length: 16 amino acids. The CDR3 spells CASSRLAGGGYNEQFF. DNA of the CDR3: TGTGCCAGCAGCCGTCTAGCGGGAGGGGGGTACAATGAGCAGTTCTTC.

The rearrangement links TRBV15 to TRBJ1-3, with 7 bases lining up with TRBD1. Germline assignment: CDR1 LNHNV and CDR2 YYDKDF (reference sequence). This CDR3 comprises 16 residues. Trimming took 2 bases from V and 0 from J; bases not matched to a gene: 4. The CDR3 coding sequence is TGTGCCACCAGCAGACCGGGACAGAGCTCTGGAAACACCATATATTTT. Translating it yields CATSRPGQSSGNTIYF.

V usage is TRBV28 and J usage is TRBJ2-7; the D is unclear. This CDR3 spans 13 amino acids. Germline loops: CDR1 MDHEN, CDR2 SYDVKM. The germline V and J ends were trimmed by 8 bases and 2 bases, with 13 bases remaining between them. CDR3 nucleotides: TGTGCCAGCTATGCGGTGGGTCCCTACGAGCAGTACTTC. Translated, it gives CASYAVGPYEQYF.